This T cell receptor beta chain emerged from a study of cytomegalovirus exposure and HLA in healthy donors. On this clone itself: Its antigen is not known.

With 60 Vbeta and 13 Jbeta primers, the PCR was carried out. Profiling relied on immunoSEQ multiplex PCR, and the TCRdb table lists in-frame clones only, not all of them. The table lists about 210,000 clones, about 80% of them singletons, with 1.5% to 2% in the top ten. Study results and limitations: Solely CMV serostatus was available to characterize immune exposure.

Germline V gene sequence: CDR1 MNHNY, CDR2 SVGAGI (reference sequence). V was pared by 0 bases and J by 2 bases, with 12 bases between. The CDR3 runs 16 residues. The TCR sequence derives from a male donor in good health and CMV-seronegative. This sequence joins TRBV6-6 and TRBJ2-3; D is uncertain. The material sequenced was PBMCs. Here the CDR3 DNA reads TGTGCCAGCAGTTACTCCCCGCAGGCCCACACAGATACGCAGTATTTT. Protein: CASSYSPQAHTDTQYF.